This T cell receptor beta chain was recovered during a study of cytomegalovirus exposure and HLA in healthy donors. The table came from immunoSEQ multiplex PCR; TCRdb's copy has only in-frame clones and leaves some out. The sample shows under 250,000 clones, around 87% of them seen only once. V was pared by 4 bases and J by 6 bases, with 8 bases between. CDR1 SGHNT and CDR2 YYREEE come from the germline V gene (reference sequence). This CDR3 has 11 residues. The sample consisted of PBMCs. This TCR was sampled from a man in his late teens or twenties in good health and CMV-seronegative. The V gene is TRBV5-4, the J gene TRBJ2-7; a weak D match, TRBD1 (5 bases). This CDR3 reads CASSAGIEQYF. The CDR3 DNA follows: TGTGCCAGCAGCGCAGGGATCGAGCAGTACTTC.